This TCR beta chain derives from a study of CD8 T cells in Susac syndrome (dated by TCRdb to the late 2010s). About the study as a whole: Of the Susac syndrome patients who were sequenced, 8 or 9 were in clinical remission while roughly six had clinically active disease. At blood withdrawal, Susac syndrome patients were either therapy-naive, taking corticosteroids (in some cases with IVIg as well), or taking IVIg alone. The study used repertoire sequencing to test whether antigen drove CD8+ T cell activation and differentiation in Susac syndrome. The paper's findings and limits, for the study overall: No clonal expansion was detected in the CD4+ T cell repertoire of Susac syndrome patients. The number of individuals in the TCR sequencing and HLA analysis was acknowledged as relatively small.

V trim: 6 bases; J trim: 7 bases; unmatched bases: 4. The CDR3 starts with the cysteine, ends with the phenylalanine, and has 13 residues. Only the CDR3 portion is preserved as DNA: 39 bases, with reading frame beginning at the first base. To note about this clonotype: No cognate antigen has been identified for it. No base-level quality is on record; no much larger clone is a single base apart.

Peripheral blood CD8+ and CD4+ T cells from healthy donors, Susac syndrome patients and multiple sclerosis patients were profiled using high-throughput TCR beta sequencing. The Susac syndrome patients fulfilled recently defined diagnostic criteria for either definite or probable disease. Bulk CD8+ and CD4+ T cells were purified by magnetic negative isolation, whereas CD8+ TEMRA cells were enriched by FACS. Blood was drawn into EDTA tubes, processed within 24 hours, and PBMCs were isolated by density gradient centrifugation. PBMCs destined for TCR sequencing were cryopreserved in liquid nitrogen and later thawed in a 37 °C water bath. A purity of at least 90% was achieved for sorted or isolated CD4+, CD8+ and CD8+ TEMRA cells. RNA was extracted with the RNeasy kit and roughly 0.45 to 1 ug was reverse transcribed using random hexamers. The immunoSEQ multiplex PCR assay, which covers 54 Vbeta and 13 Jbeta segments, was used to amplify TCR beta CDR3 regions. Bias from PCR amplification was corrected by using a synthetic template baseline for primer optimization and for computational correction. Per the authors' processing: Only productive sequences were kept, with reads annotated to V, D and J genes according to IMGT and analyzed in immunoSEQ Analyzer. Clonality was calculated as one minus the Shannon entropy normalized by log2 of the number of productive unique sequences. For each patient and control, public and private clones were evaluated within the 100 most prevalent clones. Susac-specific clones were defined as absent from healthy and MS cohorts, around 1,000 published viral clones and other ImmuneACCESS disease sequences. TCRdb reprocessing: public reads trimmed at Q25 with fastp, clones called with MiXCR, in-frame beta chains kept. Every distinct CDR3 protein forms one entry, paired with its most common genes and DNA. The V and J calls follow TCRdb's processing rather than the paper's. Within this sample are some 180,000 distinct CDR3 sequences, with roughly 94% of them counted one time only. Approximately 0.099% of the sample is held by the ten biggest clonotypes.

The receptor was derived from a human donor with Susac syndrome. This chain is built from TRBV12-3 or TRBV12-4 and TRBJ2-2, and 8 junction bases match TRBD1. The specimen sequenced was CD4+ T cells from PBMCs. Here the CDR3 is given as CASRTRGHGELFF. The DNA is TGTGCCAGCAGGACCAGGGGGCACGGGGAGCTGTTTTTT.